This T cell receptor beta chain was observed in a study of blood T cell repertoires in COVID-19. Background on the study: Both acute and convalescent COVID-19 samples were obtained from the United States, Italy and Spain. Sample material is recorded as cDNA or gDNA derived from T cells, B-cell-depleted T cells, or PBMCs.

V lost 6 bases, J lost 5 bases, and 12 bases stayed unmatched. Per the germline V gene, CDR1 is LNHDA and CDR2 is SQIVND (reference sequence). The CDR3 extends over 16 amino acids. Original handling: For nucleated cells, counts were estimated from reference gene primer amplification. Data came from immunoSEQ multiplex PCR; TCRdb stores just in-frame clones and leaves some out. The D gene and trimming were derived from the DNA, and the V and J assignments and clone size from that table. The sample lists 140,000 to 150,000 clones; around 83% were seen once. The sequence came from a man aged 60-69 years with active or convalescent COVID-19. The rearrangement joins TRBV19 to TRBJ2-1, with 8 bases fitting TRBD2. Sequencing used peripheral blood. The CDR3 bases are TGTGCCAGTAGCGTCAGGACAGCGGGAGCGAACAATGAGCAGTTCTTC. It translates to CASSVRTAGANNEQFF.